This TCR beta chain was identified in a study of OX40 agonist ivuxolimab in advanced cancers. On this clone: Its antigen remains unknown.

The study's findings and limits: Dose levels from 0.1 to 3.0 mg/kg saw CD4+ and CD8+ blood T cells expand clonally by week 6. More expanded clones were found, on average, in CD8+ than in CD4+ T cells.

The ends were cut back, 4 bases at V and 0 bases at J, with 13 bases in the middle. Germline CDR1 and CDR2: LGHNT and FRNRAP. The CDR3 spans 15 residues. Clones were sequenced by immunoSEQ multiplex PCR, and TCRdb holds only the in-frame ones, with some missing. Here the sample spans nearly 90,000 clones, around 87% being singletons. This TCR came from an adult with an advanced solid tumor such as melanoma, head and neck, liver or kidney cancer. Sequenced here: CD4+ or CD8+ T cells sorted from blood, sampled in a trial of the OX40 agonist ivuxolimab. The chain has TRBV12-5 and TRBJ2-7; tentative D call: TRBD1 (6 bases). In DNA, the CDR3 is TGTGCTAGTGGTTCTGCAGGGGCAAGCTCCTACGAGCAGTACTTC. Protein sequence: CASGSAGASSYEQYF.